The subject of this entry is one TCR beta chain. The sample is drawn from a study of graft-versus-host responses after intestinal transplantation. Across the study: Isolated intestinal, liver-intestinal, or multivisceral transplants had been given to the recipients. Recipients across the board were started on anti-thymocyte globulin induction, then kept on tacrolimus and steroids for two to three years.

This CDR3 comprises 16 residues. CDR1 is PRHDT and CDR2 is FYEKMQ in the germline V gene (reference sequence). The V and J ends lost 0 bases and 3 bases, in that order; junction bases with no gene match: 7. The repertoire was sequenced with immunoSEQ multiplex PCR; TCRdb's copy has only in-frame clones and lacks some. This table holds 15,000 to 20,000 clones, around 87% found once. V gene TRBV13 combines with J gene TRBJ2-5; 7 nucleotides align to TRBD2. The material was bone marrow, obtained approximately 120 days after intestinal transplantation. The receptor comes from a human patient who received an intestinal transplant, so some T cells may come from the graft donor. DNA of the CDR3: TGTGCCAGCAGCTTAGGCATTGGCGGGAGTGAAGAGACCCAGTACTTC. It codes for CASSLGIGGSEETQYF. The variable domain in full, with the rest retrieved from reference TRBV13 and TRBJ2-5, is AAGVIQSPRHLIKEKRETATLKCYPIPRHDTVYWYQQGPGQDPQFLISFYEKMQSDKGSIPDRFSAQQFSDYHSELNMSSLELGDSALYFCASSLGIGGSEETQYFGPGTRLLVL.